This T cell receptor beta chain was recorded in a study of T cells in localized non-small cell lung cancer. General study results and limits: Tumor showed lower T cell clonality than uninvolved adjacent lung, where it was highest. Heterogeneity cannot be ruled out, as sequencing used one tumor region only. In the blood, greater T cell density corresponded to longer overall survival. Turning up in adjacent lung were a median approximately 60 of the top 100 tumor clones.

The protocol was immunoSEQ multiplex PCR, while the TCRdb copy is restricted to in-frame clones and leaves out a portion. The sample carries about 33,000 clones, around 73% recorded once. For this clone: Its antigen is as yet unknown.

Per the germline V gene, CDR1 is MNHNS and CDR2 is SASEGT. V trimming: 6 bases; J trimming: 2 bases; junction bases outside the gene matches: 4. The CDR3 length is 13 residues. The source material was peripheral blood, sampled before any cancer treatment. V usage is TRBV6-1 and J usage is TRBJ2-7, with 7 bases matching TRBD1. This TCR was sampled from a male donor at least 60 years old with stage II squamous cell lung carcinoma. Here the CDR3 reads CASRPGQTYEQYF. DNA for the CDR3: TGTGCCAGCAGACCGGGACAGACCTACGAGCAGTACTTC.